Listed here are 23 T cell receptor beta chains from one sample, sequenced in a study of T-cell memory formation after mild COVID-19 listed by TCRdb under 2021. The method was 5' RACE. The listed sequencing device is Illumina NovaSeq 6000. TCRdb's own reprocessing of the public reads used fastp at Q25 and MiXCR and kept productive beta chains. Rows with one shared CDR3 protein collapse into an entry with the most common genes and DNA. In this sample the table shows more than 120,000 distinct CDR3 sequences, about 5.5% of which occur a single time. About 2.1% of the sample is held by the ten biggest clonotypes. Sequences were obtained from PBMCs or a T cell subset sorted from them (not recorded which). Receptors originate from an adult woman who had mild COVID-19 (a few samples of this study predate the infection). The sample titles of this study are shuffled in the database, so cell type and time point are left out; the donor was told from shared clones.

This clonotype was observed at least ten times. CDR3 region: CASSSGTIQETQYF. CDR3 nucleotides: TGCGCCAGCAGCTCAGGGACGATACAAGAGACCCAGTACTTC. V and J are TRBV5-1 and TRBJ2-5; D tentatively reads TRBD1 or TRBD2 (5 bases each). CDR3 size: 14 residues. Per germline, CDR1 SGHRS and CDR2 YFSETQ. Trimming stripped 3 bases from V and 2 bases from J, with 11 bases between. The full variable domain, in which reference TRBV5-1 and TRBJ2-5 provide the parts outside the CDR3, is KAGVTQTPRYLIKTRGQQVTLSCSPISGHRSVSWYQQTPGQGLQFLFEYFSETQRNKGNFPGRFSGRQFSNSRSEMNVSTLELGDSALYLCASSSGTIQETQYFGPGTRLLVL.

CDR3 bases: TGTGCCAGCAGCCAAGGCGCAGGCCAAGGGGGCGCCTACAATGAGCAGTTCTTC. Residues: CASSQGAGQGGAYNEQFF. The genes are TRBV4-2 and TRBJ2-1; TRBD1 agrees at 7 bases. J lost 2 bases, V lost 1 base, and 11 bases had no gene match. The CDR3 runs 18 residues. The germline gives CDR1 LGHNA, CDR2 YNFKEQ.

This clonotype was counted between two and nine times. The chain carries TRBV5-1 and TRBJ1-1; D may be TRBD1 (6 bases). The CDR3 is 14 residues long. The V end was cut by 0 bases, the J end by 5 bases, with 11 bases between. Germline CDR1 reads SGHRS; CDR2 reads YFSETQ. Here the CDR3 DNA reads TGCGCCAGCAGCTTGGAGGCAGGGGCGACTGAAGCTTTCTTT. The encoded protein is CASSLEAGATEAFF.

This clonotype was detected ten times or more. The genes are TRBV24-1 and TRBJ2-1; D unresolved. CDR3 size: 14 residues. Germline V gives CDR1 KGHDR, CDR2 SFDVKD. V lost 5 bases, J lost 8 bases, and 15 bases lay in between. Written as DNA, the CDR3 is TGTGCCACCAGTGGGGTGGGCAGAATTGATGAGCAGTTCTTC. It translates to CATSGVGRIDEQFF.

This clonotype was seen at least ten times. The rearrangement links TRBV9 to TRBJ2-2, with D perhaps TRBD1 (6 bases). V was trimmed by 5 bases and J by 1 base, leaving 15 bases between them. CDR3 length equals 16 residues. Germline lookup yields CDR1 SGDLS and CDR2 YYNGEE. In nucleotides, the CDR3 is TGTGCCAGCAGACCCCACCAGGGGCTGAACACCGGGGAGCTGTTTTTT. It encodes CASRPHQGLNTGELFF.

V usage is TRBV27 and J usage is TRBJ1-2, with 10 positions matching TRBD1. The CDR3 has 17 amino acids. J gave up 4 bases and V 3 bases, and 11 bases lay outside the gene matches. Germline V gene sequence: CDR1 MNHEY, CDR2 SMNVEV (reference sequence). DNA for the CDR3: TGTGCCAGCAGTTTGGGCGGACAGGGGGTTGCTGTCTATGGCTACACCTTC. Translating gives CASSLGGQGVAVYGYTF.

This clonotype was counted many times. At one end the junction does not follow the germline gene, possibly because of a read error. The V call is TRBV7-3, the J call TRBJ2-2; 7 positions match TRBD2. This CDR3 is built from 16 residues. The germline gives CDR1 SGHTA, CDR2 FQGTGA. The CDR3 bases are TGTGCCAGCAGCCTAACTCCGGGACTAACCACCGGGGAGCTGTTTTTT. Translation gives CASSLTPGLTTGELFF.

Ten or more counts support this clonotype. This sequence joins TRBV30 and TRBJ2-5; D unclear. CDR1 and CDR2 (germline): GTSNPN, SVGIG (reference sequence). V lost 0 bases, J lost 4 bases, and 9 bases lay in between. The CDR3 is 13 amino acids. In DNA form, the CDR3 reads TGTGCCTGGAGTGTTTCCCGGCCAGAGACCCAGTACTTC. Translation: CAWSVSRPETQYF.

This clonotype was detected only a few times. V is TRBV12-3 or TRBV12-4 and J is TRBJ2-2, with D possibly TRBD1 on 6 matching bases. This CDR3 comprises 15 residues. Trimming cost V 3 bases and J 0 bases, with 8 bases left between them. The CDR3 DNA is TGTGCCAGCAGTTTGAGGACAGCGAACACCGGGGAGCTGTTTTTT. Translating it yields CASSLRTANTGELFF.

This clonotype was seen ten or more times. V usage is TRBV20-1 and J usage is TRBJ2-2; no firm D call. CDR1 and CDR2 (germline): DFQATT, SNEGSKA (reference sequence). Trimming removed 6 bases from V and 3 bases from J, with 14 bases in between. This CDR3 spans 14 amino acids. The CDR3 DNA reads as TGCAGTGCCCCACGCGGCAGTTACACCGGGGAGCTGTTTTTT. This codes for CSAPRGSYTGELFF.

There are many counts of this clonotype. V and J are TRBV12-3 or TRBV12-4 and TRBJ2-1; 8 bases match TRBD2. J gave up 7 bases and V 3 bases, and 8 bases lay outside the gene matches. This CDR3 has 15 amino acids. The CDR3 reads CASSLSGGAVNEQFF. DNA of the CDR3: TGTGCCAGCAGTTTGTCCGGGGGGGCCGTGAATGAGCAGTTCTTC.

This clonotype was detected many times. This rearrangement joins TRBV3-1 to TRBJ1-1; D is uncertain. Between the trimmed V and J ends, which lost 1 base and 5 bases, there was a span of 11 bases. Per germline, CDR1 LGHDT and CDR2 YNNKEL (reference sequence). The CDR3 runs to 14 residues. CDR3 sequence reads: CASSQVPGVTEAFF. CDR3 sequence (DNA): TGTGCCAGCAGCCAAGTCCCGGGAGTGACTGAAGCTTTCTTT. Filled out from reference TRBV3-1 and TRBJ1-1, the complete variable domain reads DTAVSQTPKYLVTQMGNDKSIKCEQNLGHDTMYWYKQDSKKFLKIMFSYNNKELIINETVPNRFSPKSPDKAHLNLHINSLELGDSAVYFCASSQVPGVTEAFFGQGTRLTVV.

V is TRBV2 and J is TRBJ2-7, with D perhaps TRBD1 (6 bases). The CDR3 has 13 amino acids. V was clipped by 9 bases and J by 2 bases, with 14 bases between them. The germline V gene encodes CDR1 SNHLY and CDR2 FYNNEI. The CDR3 region has the DNA TGTGCCAGGAGGACAGCGTCTACCTACGAGCAGTACTTC. Translating it yields CARRTASTYEQYF.

This clonotype has at least ten counts. The chain carries TRBV28 and TRBJ1-1, with a possible D match to TRBD1 (6 bases). CDR3 length: 12 amino acids. V shed 6 bases and J shed 5 bases, with 10 bases lying between them. From germline, CDR1 is MDHEN and CDR2 SYDVKM. The CDR3: CASSRGQTEAFF. The CDR3, as DNA: TGTGCCAGCAGCCGCGGACAGACTGAAGCTTTCTTT.

This clonotype was observed a handful of times. The V and J genes are TRBV5-4 and TRBJ2-3; maybe TRBD2 (5 bases). V was trimmed by 2 bases and J by 2 bases, leaving 15 bases between them. Per the germline V gene, CDR1 is SGHNT and CDR2 is YYREEE (reference sequence). The CDR3 contains 16 residues. In DNA, the CDR3 is TGTGCCAGCAGCTTACGGATTGGACTCAACACAGATACGCAGTATTTT. Amino acids: CASSLRIGLNTDTQYF.

This clonotype was seen a handful of times. The chain has TRBV7-9 and TRBJ2-5, with a weak D call TRBD1 (6 bases). This CDR3 has 14 amino acids. The V gene lost 5 bases and the J gene lost 0 bases, with 10 bases spanning the gap. Germline CDR1 reads SEHNR; CDR2 reads FQNEAQ (reference sequence). CDR3 DNA sequence: TGTGCCAGCAGCGCCCAGGGGTACCAAGAGACCCAGTACTTC. It yields the protein CASSAQGYQETQYF.

The chain has TRBV20-1 and TRBJ2-2; D gene uncertain. Trimming removed 3 bases at V and 4 bases at J, with 9 bases between. The CDR3 is 13 amino acids. Germline V lookup: CDR1 DFQATT, CDR2 SNEGSKA (reference sequence). In DNA, the CDR3 is TGCAGTGCTAGGGCTAGAGGCACCGGGGAGCTGTTTTTT. Its translation is CSARARGTGELFF.

This clonotype was seen only a few times. The V call is TRBV4-2, the J call TRBJ2-7; 8 bases align to TRBD2. Germline CDR1 LGHNA, CDR2 YNFKEQ. Germline trimming cut 0 bases from V and 4 bases from J; bases unmatched to any gene: 8. CDR3 length: 16 residues. CDR3 in DNA: TGTGCCAGCAGCCAAGAGCCAGGGCTAGCGGGTTACGAGCAGTACTTC. Translating it yields CASSQEPGLAGYEQYF.

This clonotype was seen only a few times. The rearrangement uses TRBV2 and TRBJ2-7, with 8 bases aligning to TRBD2. This CDR3 has 14 residues. The V gene's germline CDR1 is SNHLY and CDR2 FYNNEI. V was clipped by 7 bases and J by 9 bases; unmatched bases: 14. The CDR3 here is CASTTRGGALGQYF. The CDR3 bases are TGTGCCAGCACCACCCGGGGGGGGGCTCTGGGGCAGTACTTC.

This clonotype was seen many times. This chain joins TRBV7-2 and TRBJ2-1, with 9 bases identical to TRBD1. V shed 5 bases and J 6 bases; nucleotides not matched to a gene: 8. CDR1 and CDR2 (germline): SGHTA, FQGNSA. This CDR3 region has 15 residues. The CDR3 DNA is TGTGCCAGCAGCCGGGGACAGGGAGGATTCAATGAGCAGTTCTTC. Translation gives CASSRGQGGFNEQFF.

This clonotype was seen many times. V usage is TRBV28 and J usage is TRBJ1-1; D gene uncertain. The CDR3 loop spans 11 amino acids. Between the trimmed V and J ends, which lost 7 bases and 0 bases, there was a span of 3 bases. The germline V gene has CDR1 MDHEN and CDR2 SYDVKM. CDR3 amino acids: CASTLNTEAFF. CDR3 bases: TGTGCCAGCACTCTGAACACTGAAGCTTTCTTT.

This clonotype showed up just a few times. The rearrangement links TRBV9 to TRBJ2-7, with D perhaps TRBD2 (5 bases). Trimming cost V 4 bases and J 6 bases, with 20 bases left between them. From germline, CDR1 is SGDLS and CDR2 YYNGEE. The CDR3 has 15 amino acids. This CDR3 reads CASSPGWLREGEQYF. The CDR3 coding sequence is TGTGCCAGCAGCCCGGGATGGTTGAGGGAAGGCGAGCAGTACTTC.

This clonotype showed up just a few times. The chain couples TRBV5-1 to TRBJ1-3, with 8 bases that match TRBD1. CDR3 length: 15 residues. Germline V CDR1 and CDR2: SGHRS, YFSETQ. Trimming removed 0 bases from V and 7 bases from J; junction bases left unmatched: 6. For the CDR3, the DNA is TGCGCCAGCAGCTTGGACGGGACAGGCTTGAACACCATATATTTT. It is translated as CASSLDGTGLNTIYF.